This entry concerns a single T cell receptor (beta chain). These data originate in a study of cytomegalovirus exposure and HLA in healthy donors. The primer mix had 60 Vbeta and 13 Jbeta primers. Sequencing used immunoSEQ multiplex PCR; TCRdb keeps in-frame clones, though not all of them. This sample has about 120,000 clones, with about three fifths found just once. Germline V CDR1 and CDR2: MNHNS, SASEGT. The CDR3 runs to 15 residues. J gave up 2 bases and V 5 bases, and 9 bases lay outside the gene matches. Sequencing input: PBMCs. The chain joins TRBV6-1 to TRBJ2-7; 7 bases line up with TRBD1. The sequence came from a woman aged 40 to 50 in good health and CMV-seropositive. Here the CDR3 reads CASSILGQAPYEQYF. The CDR3 DNA is TGTGCCAGCAGTATACTTGGACAGGCCCCCTACGAGCAGTACTTC.